Below are 30 T cell receptor beta chains sequenced from a single sample in a study of T cell clones after liver transplantation. Sequencing was performed with immunoSEQ multiplex PCR; in TCRdb, only in-frame clones are kept and a portion is missing. The data hold some 16,000 clones, with 70% to 90% observed a single time. The sample in question was CD8+ T cells from blood, obtained less than 50 months after liver transplant. The receptors shown here come from a human patient who received a liver transplant. Certain T cells may be donor cells from the graft.

This chain uses TRBV5-3 with TRBJ1-3, with D perhaps matching TRBD1 (5 bases). TRBV5-3 is labeled an ORF, and its function is uncertain. CDR3 size: 15 residues. V dropped 0 bases and J dropped 0 bases, with 7 bases sitting between them. The CDR3 region is CARSLGTLSGNTIYF. The CDR3 DNA is TGTGCCAGAAGCTTGGGGACACTCTCTGGAAACACCATATATTTT.

This clone came up once. The chain carries TRBV2 and TRBJ1-2; no reliable D call. The CDR3 totals 15 residues. Germline assignment: CDR1 SNHLY and CDR2 FYNNEI. Trimming pared 4 bases from V and 4 bases from J, leaving 16 bases between. CDR3 sequence reads: CASSAETRTVYGYTF. The CDR3 nucleotides are TGTGCCAGCAGTGCCGAGACCCGGACTGTCTATGGCTACACCTTC. Based on the CDR3 plus reference TRBV2 and TRBJ1-2, the full variable domain is EPEVTQTPSHQVTQMGQEVILRCVPISNHLYFYWYRQILGQKVEFLVSFYNNEISEKSEIFDDQFSVERPDGSNFTLKIRSTKLEDSAMYFCASSAETRTVYGYTFGSGTRLTVV.

This chain connects TRBV6-6 to TRBJ2-7; D possibly corresponds to TRBD1 (6 bases). Germline CDR1 reads MNHNY; CDR2 reads SVGAGI (reference sequence). The CDR3 spans 14 residues. With 5 bases removed from V and 3 bases from J, the gap between germline ends came to 14 bases. The CDR3 protein is CASSPLTGLYEQYF. The DNA for the CDR3 is TGTGCCAGCAGTCCACTGACAGGCCTCTACGAGCAGTACTTC.

This sequence joins TRBV5-6 and TRBJ2-1; 9 bases map to TRBD1. J lost 8 bases, V lost 5 bases, and 8 bases had no gene match. Per germline, CDR1 SGHDT and CDR2 YYEEEE. The CDR3 sequence is 14 residues long. CDR3 in DNA: TGTGCCAGCAGGCGGACAGGGGAGAAGGATGAGCAGTTCTTC. It codes for CASRRTGEKDEQFF.

This clone was detected only once. The V gene is TRBV7-3, the J gene TRBJ2-1; 8 positions match TRBD1. V shed 2 bases and J 6 bases; nucleotides not matched to a gene: 12. Germline V gene data show CDR1 as SGHTA and CDR2 as FQGTGA. This CDR3 region has 17 residues. CDR3 bases: TGTGCCAGCAGCTTATCCCCCCCGACAGGGGTGGTCAATGAGCAGTTCTTC. Translating gives CASSLSPPTGVVNEQFF.

The chain combines TRBV28 with TRBJ1-1; no clear D gene. The V end lost 5 bases, the J end lost 1 base, and 8 bases lay between the germline ends. Looked up from germline, CDR1 is MDHEN and CDR2 is SYDVKM. The CDR3 runs 13 residues. The CDR3 DNA follows: TGTGCCAGCAGTCCATGGACGAACACTGAAGCTTTCTTT. It is translated as CASSPWTNTEAFF. Supplemented by reference TRBV28 and TRBJ1-1, the full variable domain reads DVKVTQSSRYLVKRTGEKVFLECVQDMDHENMFWYRQDPGLGLRLIYFSYDVKMKEKGDIPEGYSVSREKKERFSLILESASTNQTSMYLCASSPWTNTEAFFGQGTRLTVV.

The CDR3 sequence: CASSQSVGAPQYF. For the CDR3, the DNA is TGTGCCAGCAGCCAAAGTGTAGGGGCTCCGCAGTACTTC. The rearrangement links TRBV7-6 to TRBJ2-7; D is possibly TRBD1 (5 bases). The V and J ends lost 5 bases and 9 bases respectively, with 17 bases between them. This CDR3 is 13 amino acids long. Per the germline V gene, CDR1 is SGHVS and CDR2 is FNYEAQ. Variable domain in full (rest from reference TRBV7-6 and TRBJ2-7): GAGVSQSPRYKVTKRGQDVALRCDPISGHVSLYWYRQALGQGPEFLTYFNYEAQQDKSGLPNDRFSAERPEGSISTLTIQRTEQRDSAMYRCASSQSVGAPQYFGPGTRLTVT.

Remarks on this clone: At one end, the junction sequence differs from germline, possibly due to a read error. This chain links TRBV5-3 with TRBJ2-7, with 10 bases lining up with TRBD1. TRBV5-3 is labeled an ORF, and its function is uncertain. This CDR3 contains 14 residues. The CDR3, as DNA: TGTGCCAGCAGCTTAGGACAGGGGGTTCACGAGCAGTACTTC. It translates to CASSLGQGVHEQYF.

V is TRBV7-2 and J is TRBJ2-7; no clear D gene. The CDR3 totals 11 residues. Per germline, CDR1 SGHTA and CDR2 FQGNSA. Between the trimmed V and J ends, which lost 7 bases and 5 bases, there was a span of 9 bases. In nucleotides, the CDR3 is TGTGCCAGCACTACGGGCAACGAGCAGTACTTC. Amino acids: CASTTGNEQYF.

This rearrangement joins TRBV6-5 to TRBJ2-2, with 7 bases that match TRBD1. The CDR3 totals 12 residues. The V segment lost 10 bases and the J segment 6 bases; nucleotides outside the gene matches: 5. CDR1 and CDR2 (germline): MNHEY, SVGAGI. The CDR3 sequence: CATLTGSGELFF. CDR3 DNA: TGTGCCACCTTGACAGGGTCCGGGGAGCTGTTTTTT.

The rearrangement joins TRBV30 to TRBJ2-1; TRBD1 matches 7 bases. V was clipped by 5 bases and J by 6 bases; unmatched bases: 7. This CDR3 comprises 13 residues. Germline V gene sequence: CDR1 GTSNPN, CDR2 SVGIG (reference sequence). The CDR3 coding sequence is TGTGCCTGGGCTAAGACAGGGTTCAATGAGCAGTTCTTC. This codes for CAWAKTGFNEQFF.

The DNA of the CDR3 is TGTGCCAGCAGCTCCACCTCAGGCTACAATGAGCAGTTCTTC. Its translation is CASSSTSGYNEQFF. The chain carries TRBV7-2 and TRBJ2-1, with D unclear. Germline V gives CDR1 SGHTA, CDR2 FQGNSA. The CDR3 sequence is 14 residues long. The V end was cut by 4 bases, the J end by 3 bases, with 10 bases between.

The genes are TRBV5-1 and TRBJ2-5, with 9 bases lining up with TRBD1. Per germline, CDR1 SGHRS and CDR2 YFSETQ. The CDR3 is 15 amino acids. The ends lost 4 bases at V and 5 bases at J; junction bases unmatched: 9. The CDR3: CASSLGTGRGETQYF. The CDR3 DNA is TGCGCCAGCAGCCTAGGGACAGGGCGAGGCGAGACCCAGTACTTC.

The chain links TRBV19 to TRBJ2-7; D unclear. The V gene lost 6 bases and the J gene lost 4 bases, with 16 bases spanning the gap. Germline CDR1 is LNHDA and CDR2 is SQIVND (reference sequence). The CDR3 is made up of 14 amino acids. CDR3 bases: TGTGCCAGTAGAGACGACGGATCGAGGTACGAGCAGTACTTC. The encoded protein is CASRDDGSRYEQYF.

The rearrangement links TRBV7-2 to TRBJ1-5, with D maybe TRBD1 (5 bases). V was cut by 1 base and J by 0 bases, with 16 bases left in between. This CDR3 contains 18 residues. CDR1 and CDR2 (germline): SGHTA, FQGNSA. The CDR3 DNA reads TGTGCCAGCAGCTTAGGGCCGGGACGGGGGTATAGCAATCAGCCCCAGCATTTT. Its protein product is CASSLGPGRGYSNQPQHF.

The count of this clone is one. The V and J genes are TRBV4-1 and TRBJ2-2; 11 bases are a match to TRBD2. V shed 5 bases, J shed 6 bases, and the junction held 8 bases outside the gene matches. This CDR3 has 16 amino acids. The germline CDR1 and CDR2 sequences are MGHRA and YSYEKL. CDR3 bases: TGCGCCAGCAGCGACCTAGCGGGGGGCGTCGCCGGGGAGCTGTTTTTT. Amino acid sequence: CASSDLAGGVAGELFF.

This chain joins TRBV5-5 and TRBJ2-1, with TRBD2 identical over 9 bases. J gave up 4 bases and V 0 bases, and 8 bases lay outside the gene matches. Germline V gene lookup returns CDR1 SGHKS and CDR2 YYEKEE (reference sequence). The CDR3 runs to 17 residues. CDR3 sequence (DNA): TGTGCCAGCAGCTTGGAGGGGCTAGCGGGAATGTACAATGAGCAGTTCTTC. It specifies CASSLEGLAGMYNEQFF. Using reference TRBV5-5 and TRBJ2-1 for the parts outside the CDR3, the full variable domain is DAGVTQSPTHLIKTRGQQVTLRCSPISGHKSVSWYQQVLGQGPQFIFQYYEKEERGRGNFPDRFSARQFPNYSSELNVNALLLGDSALYLCASSLEGLAGMYNEQFFGPGTRLTVL.

This clone was seen just once. The V and J genes are TRBV29-1 and TRBJ2-3, with 7 bases that match TRBD1. In germline, CDR1 is SQVTM, CDR2 ANQGSEA. With 2 bases clipped from V and 3 bases from J, the junction kept 2 bases outside the gene matches. This CDR3 spans 13 amino acids. CDR3 in DNA: TGCAGCGTTGAATCAGGGGGAACAGATACGCAGTATTTT. It translates to CSVESGGTDTQYF.

The genes are TRBV5-6 and TRBJ1-2; 7 nucleotides agree with TRBD1. The V segment lost 3 bases and the J segment 4 bases; nucleotides outside the gene matches: 9. Germline CDR1 reads SGHDT; CDR2 reads YYEEEE. CDR3 size: 15 residues. CDR3 sequence: CASSSQGLRVYGYTF. The CDR3 region has the DNA TGTGCCAGCAGCTCACAGGGGCTAAGAGTCTATGGCTACACCTTC.

This chain joins TRBV6-6 and TRBJ1-1; D is undetermined. The CDR3 is 13 residues long. V lost 7 bases and J 0 bases, leaving 9 bases between the germline ends. CDR1 is MNHNY and CDR2 is SVGAGI in the germline V gene (reference sequence). The CDR3 DNA reads TGTGCCAGCATGGCAGGCCTGAACACTGAAGCTTTCTTT. Translating it yields CASMAGLNTEAFF.

The chain uses TRBV7-9 and TRBJ1-4, with D possibly matching TRBD1 (6 bases). The CDR3 is 14 residues long. Trimming took off 5 bases at V and 7 bases at J, with 14 bases between the two ends. In germline, CDR1 is SEHNR, CDR2 FQNEAQ (reference sequence). CDR3 sequence: CASSTLLGGEKLFF. CDR3 nucleotide sequence: TGTGCCAGCAGCACCTTATTAGGGGGTGAAAAACTGTTTTTT.

This sequence joins TRBV7-6 and TRBJ2-7; 10 positions agree with TRBD2. Germline assignment: CDR1 SGHVS and CDR2 FNYEAQ. V was clipped by 1 base and J by 2 bases; unmatched bases: 2. The CDR3 runs to 15 residues. DNA for the CDR3: TGTGCCAGCAGCTTAGGAAGCGGGAGGGCCTACGAGCAGTACTTC. It yields the protein CASSLGSGRAYEQYF.

The CDR3 sequence is CASSLEASSYNEQFF. CDR3 DNA sequence: TGTGCCAGCAGCTTAGAGGCCTCCTCCTACAATGAGCAGTTCTTC. This chain connects TRBV11-2 to TRBJ2-1; D gene unclear. V lost 0 bases, J lost 0 bases, and 6 bases lay in between. This CDR3 spans 15 amino acids. The germline V gene has CDR1 SGHAT and CDR2 FQNNGV.

The J gene is TRBJ2-7, the V gene TRBV19; D is undetermined. The CDR3 contains 13 residues. V lost 8 bases to trimming and J lost 2 bases, with 13 bases between them. Germline CDR1 LNHDA, CDR2 SQIVND (reference sequence). CDR3 bases: TGTGCCAGTTCCTGGGCTGGGACCTACGAGCAGTACTTC. Encoded protein: CASSWAGTYEQYF.

V is TRBV15 and J is TRBJ2-5, with D possibly matching TRBD1 (5 bases). The CDR3 spans 15 residues. Germline CDR1 reads LNHNV; CDR2 reads YYDKDF (reference sequence). The ends were cut back, 0 bases at V and 3 bases at J, with 11 bases in the middle. The CDR3 loop is CATSREATEKETQYF. The CDR3 DNA is TGTGCCACCAGCAGAGAGGCGACAGAAAAAGAGACCCAGTACTTC.

The gene calls are TRBV28 and TRBJ2-5, with 10 bases matching TRBD2. The V gene's germline CDR1 is MDHEN and CDR2 SYDVKM. V shed 4 bases and J 5 bases; nucleotides not matched to a gene: 10. CDR3 length: 16 residues. The CDR3 nucleotides are TGTGCCAGCAGTTCCCGGGGTAGCGGGAGGAAGGAGACCCAGTACTTC. Its protein product is CASSSRGSGRKETQYF. Full variable domain (rest looked up from reference TRBV28 and TRBJ2-5): DVKVTQSSRYLVKRTGEKVFLECVQDMDHENMFWYRQDPGLGLRLIYFSYDVKMKEKGDIPEGYSVSREKKERFSLILESASTNQTSMYLCASSSRGSGRKETQYFGPGTRLLVL.

The rearrangement links TRBV28 to TRBJ2-1; D gene ambiguous. The germline V gene encodes CDR1 MDHEN and CDR2 SYDVKM. The V gene lost 2 bases and the J gene lost 7 bases, with 9 bases spanning the gap. This CDR3 contains 13 residues. In DNA form, the CDR3 reads TGTGCCAGCAGTTTAGCTGACGAGAATGAGCAGTTCTTC. Protein sequence: CASSLADENEQFF.

The J gene is TRBJ2-3, the V gene TRBV4-3, with 12 bases that match TRBD2. With V trimmed by 0 bases and J by 1 base, 8 bases remained unmatched. Germline V CDR1 and CDR2: LGHNA, YSLEER. This CDR3 contains 19 residues. For the CDR3, the DNA is TGCGCCAGCAGCCAAGAAATCTCACTAGCGGGGGGAGGCACAGATACGCAGTATTTT. This translates into CASSQEISLAGGGTDTQYF.

The chain combines TRBV9 with TRBJ2-7; possible D gene TRBD2, 6 bases. The germline V and J ends were trimmed by 0 bases and 7 bases, with 11 bases remaining between them. This CDR3 spans 13 amino acids. The germline gives CDR1 SGDLS, CDR2 YYNGEE. The CDR3 loop is CASSVGGTGEQYF. CDR3 nucleotides: TGTGCCAGCAGCGTAGGTGGGACTGGGGAGCAGTACTTC.

The chain employs TRBV5-6 and TRBJ2-7, with 10 bases that match TRBD1. Germline V gene lookup returns CDR1 SGHDT and CDR2 YYEEEE. J lost 2 bases, V lost 5 bases, and 4 bases had no gene match. CDR3 size: 14 residues. Here the CDR3 DNA reads TGTGCCAGCAGACGACAGGGGGCGGCCTACGAGCAGTACTTC. Amino acids: CASRRQGAAYEQYF.